The 25 T cell receptor beta chains given below trace back to one sample, sequenced in a study of pediatric ulcerative colitis. TCRdb keeps only in-frame clones here, not all; method: immunoSEQ multiplex PCR. The table shows roughly 14,000 clones, with 85% to 90% occurring only once. Sequenced material: blood. The receptor source for this set is a boy aged 5-17 years with moderate ulcerative colitis.

V and J are TRBV5-5 and TRBJ1-2; D call uncertain. The CDR3 loop spans 16 amino acids. The V gene lost 0 bases and the J gene lost 5 bases, with 17 bases spanning the gap. Germline V gene sequence: CDR1 SGHKS, CDR2 YYEKEE (reference sequence). CDR3 in amino acids: CASSLADTSGGYGYTF. The CDR3 DNA sequence: TGTGCCAGCAGCTTGGCCGATACGTCCGGAGGGTATGGCTACACCTTC.

The chain employs TRBV6-1 and TRBJ1-5; D is undetermined. This CDR3 has 15 residues. CDR1 and CDR2 (germline): MNHNS, SASEGT. V was clipped by 1 base and J by 6 bases, with 13 bases between them. CDR3 residues: CASSEGGMASQPQHF. The CDR3 coding sequence is TGTGCCAGCAGTGAAGGGGGAATGGCTAGTCAGCCCCAGCATTTT.

The J gene is TRBJ1-4, the V gene TRBV10-2; TRBD1 aligns across 8 bases. The germline V gene encodes CDR1 WSHSY and CDR2 SAAADI. V shed 4 bases, J shed 3 bases, and the junction held 4 bases outside the gene matches. This CDR3 is built from 15 residues. CDR3 DNA sequence: TGCGCCAGCAGTGCCTACAGGGGGGCTAATGAAAAACTGTTTTTT. Its translation: CASSAYRGANEKLFF.

The V gene is TRBV10-1, the J gene TRBJ2-1; 8 bases match TRBD2. The CDR3 runs 15 residues. The V gene's germline CDR1 is WNHNN and CDR2 SYGVQD (reference sequence). The V and J ends lost 5 bases and 4 bases, in that order; junction bases with no gene match: 7. For the CDR3, the DNA is TGCGCCAGCAGTCTCAATAGCGGGGATTACAATGAGCAGTTCTTC. Residues: CASSLNSGDYNEQFF.

V usage is TRBV6-6 and J usage is TRBJ2-1; TRBD2 is a possible D gene (6 bases). Trimming stripped 0 bases from V and 4 bases from J, with 7 bases between. Germline-derived CDR1 and CDR2 are MNHNY and SVGAGI (reference sequence). This CDR3 comprises 14 residues. CDR3 sequence: CASSYSGGYNEQFF. The CDR3 nucleotides are TGTGCCAGCAGTTACTCGGGGGGATACAATGAGCAGTTCTTC.

The chain combines TRBV30 with TRBJ2-7; 7 positions match TRBD1. Trimming removed 5 bases from V and 4 bases from J; junction bases left unmatched: 8. The CDR3 contains 13 residues. The germline gives CDR1 GTSNPN, CDR2 SVGIG (reference sequence). The CDR3 protein is CAWDEGTDYEQYF. CDR3 DNA: TGTGCCTGGGACGAGGGGACAGATTACGAGCAGTACTTC.

J is TRBJ1-6 and V is TRBV10-3; 10 bases map to TRBD1. CDR1 is ENHRY and CDR2 is SYGVKD in the germline V gene. The length of the CDR3 is 13 residues. Trimming cost V 4 bases and J 13 bases; bases outside gene matches: 4. As DNA, the CDR3 is TGTGCCATCAGTGGATCGACAGGGGGCCCCCTCCACTTT. Protein product: CAISGSTGGPLHF.

The genes are TRBV25-1 and TRBJ2-5, with D possibly TRBD2 on 6 matching bases. In germline, CDR1 is MGHDK, CDR2 SYGVNS. This CDR3 region has 15 residues. V dropped 6 bases and J dropped 1 base, with 15 bases sitting between them. CDR3 sequence: CASRDARGIQETQYF. The CDR3 DNA reads as TGTGCCAGCAGAGACGCCCGGGGGATCCAAGAGACCCAGTACTTC.

The rearrangement uses TRBV2 and TRBJ1-4; tentative D call: TRBD1 (6 bases). V lost 8 bases and J lost 0, with 13 bases in between. This CDR3 has 15 residues. Per the germline V gene, CDR1 is SNHLY and CDR2 is FYNNEI. CDR3 in DNA: TGTGCCAGCGTCCAGGGGTTATCAACTAATGAAAAACTGTTTTTT. It is translated as CASVQGLSTNEKLFF.

This chain connects TRBV10-3 to TRBJ1-6; D is possibly TRBD1 (5 bases). Between the trimmed V and J ends, which lost 6 bases and 9 bases, there was a span of 24 bases. The CDR3 contains 17 residues. Germline lookup yields CDR1 ENHRY and CDR2 SYGVKD. The CDR3 sequence is CAIRPNADARGISPLHF. For the CDR3, the DNA is TGTGCCATCAGACCAAACGCCGATGCGAGGGGAATTTCACCCCTCCACTTT.

The V gene is TRBV9, the J gene TRBJ1-3; 7 bases agree with TRBD1. V lost 4 bases to trimming and J lost 0 bases; unmatched junction nucleotides: 1. Per the germline V gene, CDR1 is SGDLS and CDR2 is YYNGEE. The CDR3 consists of 14 residues. The CDR3 DNA sequence: TGTGCCAGCAGCACAGGGGCCTCTGGAAACACCATATATTTT. Amino acids: CASSTGASGNTIYF.

The V and J genes are TRBV4-3 and TRBJ2-3; D gene ambiguous. The CDR3 sequence is 15 residues long. The V end lost 0 bases, the J end lost 0 bases, and 7 bases lay between the germline ends. CDR1 is LGHNA, CDR2 YSLEER, per germline. The CDR3 is CASSQEYSSTDTQYF. The CDR3 DNA follows: TGCGCCAGCAGCCAAGAGTACTCTAGCACAGATACGCAGTATTTT.

The V call is TRBV5-1, the J call TRBJ2-3; 7 bases line up with TRBD2. The germline V gene has CDR1 SGHRS and CDR2 YFSETQ. CDR3 size: 17 residues. With 0 bases clipped from V and 5 bases from J, the junction kept 12 bases outside the gene matches. Written as DNA, the CDR3 is TGCGCCAGCAGCTTGGGGATAAGCGGGGATTTTGGAGATACGCAGTATTTT. Its protein is CASSLGISGDFGDTQYF.

The chain couples TRBV27 to TRBJ2-1; 12 bases line up with TRBD1. CDR1 and CDR2 from the germline V gene are MNHEY and SMNVEV (reference sequence). Losses at the gene ends were 10 bases for V and 7 bases for J; bases not matched to a gene: 8. The CDR3 length is 14 residues. The CDR3 DNA reads TGTGCCACCCAGAGGGACAGGGGGCTTAATGAGCAGTTCTTC. Translation gives CATQRDRGLNEQFF.

This chain connects TRBV6-1 to TRBJ1-2; D gene unclear. CDR1 is MNHNS, CDR2 SASEGT, per germline. The germline V and J ends were trimmed by 4 bases and 4 bases, with 19 bases remaining between them. This CDR3 has 16 residues. Here the CDR3 DNA reads TGTGCCAGCAGTGTTTTCCGGGAAACTTTGGCCTATGGCTACACCTTC. Amino acids: CASSVFRETLAYGYTF.

This clone is a singleton in its sample. The J gene is TRBJ2-7, the V gene TRBV30; D is undetermined. This CDR3 region has 11 residues. Trimming left V 0 bases short and J 6 bases short, with 6 bases between. Germline values: CDR1 GTSNPN, CDR2 SVGIG (reference sequence). CDR3 residues: CAWSVAVEQYF. The CDR3 DNA reads as TGTGCCTGGAGTGTAGCAGTCGAGCAGTACTTC.

V gene TRBV28 combines with J gene TRBJ2-5, with 8 nucleotides matching TRBD1. The CDR3 has 12 amino acids. CDR1 is MDHEN and CDR2 is SYDVKM in the germline V gene. V dropped 11 bases and J dropped 5; count of bases not matched to a gene: 7. The DNA of the CDR3 is TGTGCCTCTGGATACAGGGGGGAGACCCAGTACTTC. Residues: CASGYRGETQYF.

This chain connects TRBV30 to TRBJ2-2; D possibly corresponds to TRBD1 (6 bases). V lost 3 bases, J lost 4 bases, and 27 bases lay in between. The CDR3 runs 19 residues. In germline, CDR1 is GTSNPN, CDR2 SVGIG (reference sequence). The CDR3 sequence: CAWSSRRTSGASSTGELFF. The CDR3 bases are TGTGCCTGGAGCTCAAGGCGAACTTCAGGGGCTTCGAGCACCGGGGAGCTGTTTTTT.

The chain links TRBV4-1 to TRBJ2-1, with 7 bases aligning to TRBD2. Per germline, CDR1 MGHRA and CDR2 YSYEKL. The CDR3 spans 17 residues. Trimming removed 0 bases from V and 7 bases from J; junction bases left unmatched: 12. As DNA, the CDR3 is TGCGCCAGCAGCCAAGAAAATCGGGGGAGGGCCGCTAATGAGCAGTTCTTC. It specifies CASSQENRGRAANEQFF.

The chain couples TRBV2 to TRBJ1-1; D unresolved. Trimming pared 8 bases from V and 4 bases from J, leaving 11 bases between. CDR1 and CDR2 from the germline V gene are SNHLY and FYNNEI. This CDR3 region has 12 residues. CDR3 sequence (DNA): TGTGCCAGCCGGCCTCTCGGCACTGAAGCTTTCTTT. Its translation is CASRPLGTEAFF.

Details on this clone: One end of the junction is discordant with germline, which a read error may explain. The chain is built from TRBV10-2 and TRBJ2-7; 8 nucleotides match TRBD1. The CDR3 runs 12 residues. Germline V gene lookup returns CDR1 WSHSY and CDR2 SAAADI. The chain's CDR3 is CASTGGSDEQYF. CDR3 nucleotide sequence: TGCGCCAGCACAGGGGGCTCCGACGAGCAGTACTTC.

The V and J genes are TRBV27 and TRBJ2-7; 9 bases are shared with TRBD1. Germline trimming cut 6 bases from V and 1 base from J; bases unmatched to any gene: 4. Germline values: CDR1 MNHEY, CDR2 SMNVEV (reference sequence). The CDR3 is made up of 14 amino acids. The CDR3 DNA sequence: TGTGCCAGCAGCTCGGGACAGGGTTCCTACGAGCAGTACTTC. Protein sequence: CASSSGQGSYEQYF.

This chain connects TRBV2 to TRBJ2-5; TRBD2 aligns across 16 bases. Germline CDR1 reads SNHLY; CDR2 reads FYNNEI. The CDR3 covers 16 residues. V shed 4 bases, J shed 4 bases, and the junction held 3 bases outside the gene matches. The CDR3 DNA reads TGTGCCAGCAGTGCGGGACTAGCGGGGGGGCGAGAGACCCAGTACTTC. Protein product: CASSAGLAGGRETQYF.

J is TRBJ1-2 and V is TRBV5-6, with D perhaps TRBD1 (6 bases). The CDR3 loop spans 15 amino acids. Per germline, CDR1 SGHDT and CDR2 YYEEEE. Deletions cut 2 bases from V and 6 bases from J, with 17 bases between. The CDR3 region has the DNA TGTGCCAGCAGCTTCGGGGACAACCATCGAGATGGCTACACCTTC. Its translation is CASSFGDNHRDGYTF.

This chain joins TRBV15 and TRBJ1-3; D remains ambiguous. Germline V gene data show CDR1 as LNHNV and CDR2 as YYDKDF (reference sequence). V was pared by 0 bases and J by 9 bases, with 12 bases between. The length of the CDR3 is 14 residues. CDR3 in amino acids: CATSRDSFSGTIYF. CDR3 DNA: TGTGCCACCAGCAGAGATAGTTTCTCGGGCACCATATATTTT.